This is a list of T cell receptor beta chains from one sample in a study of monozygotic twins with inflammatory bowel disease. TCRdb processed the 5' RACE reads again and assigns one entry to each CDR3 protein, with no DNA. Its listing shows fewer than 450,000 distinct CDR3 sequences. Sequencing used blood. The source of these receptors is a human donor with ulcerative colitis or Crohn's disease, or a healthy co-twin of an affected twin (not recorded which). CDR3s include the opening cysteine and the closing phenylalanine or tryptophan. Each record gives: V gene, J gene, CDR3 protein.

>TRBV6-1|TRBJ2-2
CASSPGGRSGELFF
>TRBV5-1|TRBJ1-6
CASSSTSRGLNNSPLHF
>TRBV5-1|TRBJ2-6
CASSLGQAGANVLTF
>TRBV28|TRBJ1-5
CASSLPGDISNQPQHF
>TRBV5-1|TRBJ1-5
CASSLGVNSNQPQHF
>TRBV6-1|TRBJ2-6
CASRARAADSGANVLTF
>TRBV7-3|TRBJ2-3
CASSLSGIPTDTQYF
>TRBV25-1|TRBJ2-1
CASSRGALFNEQFF
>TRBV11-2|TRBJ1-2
CASSLRQGRSESNYGYTF
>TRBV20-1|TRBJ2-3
CSARPAGGPSTDTQYF
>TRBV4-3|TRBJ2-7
CASSQDSRGLYEQYF
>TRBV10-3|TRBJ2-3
CAISKAGDTDTQYF
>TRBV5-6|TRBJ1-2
CASSAGGNYGYTF
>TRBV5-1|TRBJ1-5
CASSLDGASQPQHF
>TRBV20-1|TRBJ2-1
CIFRPKGSSYNEQFF
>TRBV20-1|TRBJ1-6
CSAELQAAAPFSPLHF
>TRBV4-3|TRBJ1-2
CASSQRGAGYGYTF
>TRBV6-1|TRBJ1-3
CASSRPGTGFSGNTIYF
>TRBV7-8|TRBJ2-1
CASSSLGASYNEQFF
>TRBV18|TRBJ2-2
CASSPPAQMSGELFF
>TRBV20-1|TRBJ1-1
CSARDLAWDRDSMNTEAFF
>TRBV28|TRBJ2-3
CASSLQGMVTDTQYF
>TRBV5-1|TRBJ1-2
CASSLVGPNYGYTF
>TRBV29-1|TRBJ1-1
CSAGRSTEAFF
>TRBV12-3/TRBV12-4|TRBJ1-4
CASSNRGERIKLFF